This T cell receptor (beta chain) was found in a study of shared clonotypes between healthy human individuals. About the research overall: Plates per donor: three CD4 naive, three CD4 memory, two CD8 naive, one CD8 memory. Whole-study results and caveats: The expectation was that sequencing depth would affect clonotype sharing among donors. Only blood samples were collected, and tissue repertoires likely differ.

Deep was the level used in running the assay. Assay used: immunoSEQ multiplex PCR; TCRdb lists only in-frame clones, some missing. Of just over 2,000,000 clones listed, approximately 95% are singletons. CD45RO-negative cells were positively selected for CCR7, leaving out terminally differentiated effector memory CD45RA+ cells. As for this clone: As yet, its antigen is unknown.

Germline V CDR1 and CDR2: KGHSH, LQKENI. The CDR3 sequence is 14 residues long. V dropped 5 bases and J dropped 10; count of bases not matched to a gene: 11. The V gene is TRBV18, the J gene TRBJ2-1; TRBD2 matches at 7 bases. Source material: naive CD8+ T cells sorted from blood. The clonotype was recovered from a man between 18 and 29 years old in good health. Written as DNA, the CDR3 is TGTGCCAGCTCAGGGGACTATGTGGGGTCGGAGCAGTTCTTC. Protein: CASSGDYVGSEQFF.